This T cell receptor beta chain appears in the sequencing data of a study of molecular identifiers for immune sequencing clone quantification. Germline V gene sequence: CDR1 SGHTA, CDR2 FQGNSA. The ends were cut back, 0 bases at V and 4 bases at J, with 2 bases in the middle. The CDR3 extends over 12 amino acids. TCRdb fed the PCR reads into MiXCR, producing one record per CDR3 protein. The repertoire consists of under 600,000 distinct CDR3 sequences, with about 25% occurring once and the leading ten covering around 0.79%. At least ten counts were recorded for this clonotype. The specimen sequenced was naive CD8+ T cells from blood, with Jurkat cell RNA spiked in. Subset given: FACS-sorted CD8+CD4-CCR7+CD45RA+ naive T cells. This clonotype was obtained from a human donor in good health. Some libraries in this study had Jurkat cell RNA spiked in. V is TRBV7-2 and J is TRBJ2-3; D remains unclear. CDR3 in amino acids: CASSLASDTQYF. CDR3 DNA: TGTGCCAGCAGCTTAGCATCAGATACGCAGTATTTT. Variable domain in full (rest from reference TRBV7-2 and TRBJ2-3): GAGVSQSPSNKVTEKGKDVELRCDPISGHTALYWYRQSLGQGLEFLIYFQGNSAPDKSGLPSDRFSAERTGGSVSTLTIQRTQQEDSAVYLCASSLASDTQYFGPGTRLTVL.